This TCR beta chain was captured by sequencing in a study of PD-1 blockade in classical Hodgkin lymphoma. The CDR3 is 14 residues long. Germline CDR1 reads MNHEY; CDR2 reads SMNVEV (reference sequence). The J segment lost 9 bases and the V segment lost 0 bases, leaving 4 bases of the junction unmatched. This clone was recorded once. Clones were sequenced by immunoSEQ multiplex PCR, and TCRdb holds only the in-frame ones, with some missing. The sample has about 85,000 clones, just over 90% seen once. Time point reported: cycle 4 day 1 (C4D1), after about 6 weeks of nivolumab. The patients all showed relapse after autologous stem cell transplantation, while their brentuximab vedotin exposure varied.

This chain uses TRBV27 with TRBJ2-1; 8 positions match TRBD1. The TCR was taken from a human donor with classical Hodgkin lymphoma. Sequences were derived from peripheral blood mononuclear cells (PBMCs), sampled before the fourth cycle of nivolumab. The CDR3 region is CASSLSATGAEQFF. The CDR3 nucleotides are TGTGCCAGCAGTTTATCGGCGACAGGGGCTGAGCAGTTCTTC.